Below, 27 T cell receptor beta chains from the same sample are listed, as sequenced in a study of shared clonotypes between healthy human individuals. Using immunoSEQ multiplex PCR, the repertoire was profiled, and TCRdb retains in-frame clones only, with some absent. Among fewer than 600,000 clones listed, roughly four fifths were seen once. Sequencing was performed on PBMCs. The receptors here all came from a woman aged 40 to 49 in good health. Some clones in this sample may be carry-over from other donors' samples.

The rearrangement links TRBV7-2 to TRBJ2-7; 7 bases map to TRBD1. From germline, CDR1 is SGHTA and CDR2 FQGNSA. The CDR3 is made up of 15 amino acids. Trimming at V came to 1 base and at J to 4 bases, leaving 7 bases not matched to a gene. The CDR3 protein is CASSLDGQALYEQYF. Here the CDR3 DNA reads TGTGCCAGCAGCTTAGATGGACAGGCCCTATACGAGCAGTACTTC.

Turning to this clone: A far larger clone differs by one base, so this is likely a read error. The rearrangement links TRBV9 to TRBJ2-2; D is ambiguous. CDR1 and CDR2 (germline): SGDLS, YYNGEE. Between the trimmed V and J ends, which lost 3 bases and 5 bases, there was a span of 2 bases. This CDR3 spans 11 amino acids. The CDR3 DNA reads TGTGCCAGCAGCGGGACCGGGGAGCTGTTTTTT. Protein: CASSGTGELFF. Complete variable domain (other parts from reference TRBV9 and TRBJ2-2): DSGVTQTPKHLITATGQRVTLRCSPRSGDLSVYWYQQSLDQGLQFLIQYYNGEERAKGNILERFSAQQFPDLHSELNLSSLELGDSALYFCASSGTGELFFGEGSRLTVL.

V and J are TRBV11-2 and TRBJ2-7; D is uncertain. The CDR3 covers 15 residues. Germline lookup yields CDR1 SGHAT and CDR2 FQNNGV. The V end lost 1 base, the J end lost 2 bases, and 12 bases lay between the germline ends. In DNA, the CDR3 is TGTGCCAGCAGCTTAGGAAACACAGCAACCTACGAGCAGTACTTC. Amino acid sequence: CASSLGNTATYEQYF. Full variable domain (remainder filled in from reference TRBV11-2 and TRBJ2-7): EAGVAQSPRYKIIEKRQSVAFWCNPISGHATLYWYQQILGQGPKLLIQFQNNGVVDDSQLPKDRFSAERLKGVDSTLKIQPAKLEDSAVYLCASSLGNTATYEQYFGPGTRLTVT.

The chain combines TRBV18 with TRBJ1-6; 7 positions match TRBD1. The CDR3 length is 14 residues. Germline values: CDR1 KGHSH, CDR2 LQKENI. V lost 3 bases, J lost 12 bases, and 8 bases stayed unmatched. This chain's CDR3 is CASSPGTDSGPLHF. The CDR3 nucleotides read TGTGCCAGCTCACCGGGGACAGATAGTGGACCCCTCCACTTT.

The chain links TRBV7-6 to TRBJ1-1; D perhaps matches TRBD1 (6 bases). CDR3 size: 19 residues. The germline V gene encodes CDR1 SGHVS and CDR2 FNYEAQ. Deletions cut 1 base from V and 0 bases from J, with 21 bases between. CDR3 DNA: TGTGCCAGCAGCTTAGGGGGCCGGGGGCAGTTTCGGGTGAACACTGAAGCTTTCTTT. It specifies CASSLGGRGQFRVNTEAFF.

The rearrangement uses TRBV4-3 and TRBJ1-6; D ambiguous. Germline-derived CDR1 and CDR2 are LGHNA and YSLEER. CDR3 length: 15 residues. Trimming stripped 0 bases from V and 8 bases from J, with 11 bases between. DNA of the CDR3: TGCGCCAGCAGCCAAGACCAGGACTACGATTCACCCCTCCACTTT. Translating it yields CASSQDQDYDSPLHF.

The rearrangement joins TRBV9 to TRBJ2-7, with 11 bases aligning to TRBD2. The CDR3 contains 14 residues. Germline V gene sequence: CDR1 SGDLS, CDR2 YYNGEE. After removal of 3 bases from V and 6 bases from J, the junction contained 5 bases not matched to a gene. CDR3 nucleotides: TGTGCCAGCAGCGATCTAGCGGGGGGTGGCGAGCAGTACTTC. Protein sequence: CASSDLAGGGEQYF.

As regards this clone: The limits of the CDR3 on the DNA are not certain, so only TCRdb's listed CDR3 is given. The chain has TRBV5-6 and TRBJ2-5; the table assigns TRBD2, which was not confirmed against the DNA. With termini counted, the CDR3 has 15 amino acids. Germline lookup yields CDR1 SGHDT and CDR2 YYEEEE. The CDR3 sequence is CASSSSASGRETQYF.

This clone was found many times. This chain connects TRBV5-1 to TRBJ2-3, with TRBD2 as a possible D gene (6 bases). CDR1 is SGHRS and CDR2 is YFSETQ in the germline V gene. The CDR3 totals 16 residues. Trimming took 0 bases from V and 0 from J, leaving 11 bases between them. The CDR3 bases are TGCGCCAGCAGCTTGGCGGGGGTGCCGAGCACAGATACGCAGTATTTT. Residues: CASSLAGVPSTDTQYF.

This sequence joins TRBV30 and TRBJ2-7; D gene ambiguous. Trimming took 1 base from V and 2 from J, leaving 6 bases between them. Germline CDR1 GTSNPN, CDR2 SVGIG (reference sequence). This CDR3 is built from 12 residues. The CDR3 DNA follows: TGTGCCTGGAGTGAAACCCCCTACGAGCAGTACTTC. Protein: CAWSETPYEQYF.

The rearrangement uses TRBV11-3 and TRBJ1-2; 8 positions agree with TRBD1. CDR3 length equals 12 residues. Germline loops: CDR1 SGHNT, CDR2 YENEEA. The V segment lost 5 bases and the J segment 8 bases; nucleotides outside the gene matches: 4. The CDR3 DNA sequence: TGTGCCAGCAGCGGACAGGGAACCGGCTACACCTTC. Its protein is CASSGQGTGYTF. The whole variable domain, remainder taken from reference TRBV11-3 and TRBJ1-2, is EAGVVQSPRYKIIEKKQPVAFWCNPISGHNTLYWYLQNLGQGPELLIRYENEEAVDDSQLPKDRFSAERLKGVDSTLKIQPAELGDSAVYLCASSGQGTGYTFGSGTRLTVV.

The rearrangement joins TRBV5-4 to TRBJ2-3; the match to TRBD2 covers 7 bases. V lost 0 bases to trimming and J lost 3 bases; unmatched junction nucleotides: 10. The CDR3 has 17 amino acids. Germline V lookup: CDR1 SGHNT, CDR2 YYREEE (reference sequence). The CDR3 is CASSLGLAVVPTDTQYF. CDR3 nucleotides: TGTGCCAGCAGCTTGGGGCTAGCGGTAGTCCCGACAGATACGCAGTATTTT.

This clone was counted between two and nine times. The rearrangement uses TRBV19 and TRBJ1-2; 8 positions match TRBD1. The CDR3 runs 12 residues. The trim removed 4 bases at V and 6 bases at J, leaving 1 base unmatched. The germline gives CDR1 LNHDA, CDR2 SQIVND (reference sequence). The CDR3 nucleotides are TGTGCCAGTAGTAGACAGGGGAATGGCTACACCTTC. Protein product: CASSRQGNGYTF.

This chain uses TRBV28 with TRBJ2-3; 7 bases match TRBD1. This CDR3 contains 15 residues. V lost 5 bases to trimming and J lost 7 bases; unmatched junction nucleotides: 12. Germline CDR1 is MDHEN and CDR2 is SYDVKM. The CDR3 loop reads CASSPPTGLKHTQYF. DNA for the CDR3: TGTGCCAGCAGTCCCCCGACAGGGTTAAAGCATACGCAGTATTTT.

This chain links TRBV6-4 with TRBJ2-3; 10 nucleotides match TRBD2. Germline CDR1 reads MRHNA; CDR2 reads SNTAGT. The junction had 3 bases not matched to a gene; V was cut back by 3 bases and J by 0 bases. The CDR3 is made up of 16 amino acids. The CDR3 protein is CASSEASGGSTDTQYF. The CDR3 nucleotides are TGTGCCAGCAGTGAGGCTAGCGGGGGAAGCACAGATACGCAGTATTTT.

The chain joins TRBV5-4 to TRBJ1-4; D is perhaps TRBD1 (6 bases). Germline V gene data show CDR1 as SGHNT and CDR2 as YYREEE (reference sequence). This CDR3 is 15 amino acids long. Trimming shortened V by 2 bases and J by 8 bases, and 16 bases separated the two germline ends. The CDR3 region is CASSFTGRGEEKLFF. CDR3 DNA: TGTGCCAGCAGCTTTACGGGCAGGGGAGAGGAAAAACTGTTTTTT.

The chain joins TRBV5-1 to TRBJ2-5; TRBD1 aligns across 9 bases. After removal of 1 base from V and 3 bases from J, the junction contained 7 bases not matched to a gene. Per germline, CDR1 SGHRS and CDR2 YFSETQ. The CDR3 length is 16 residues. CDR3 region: CASSLTRQGVEETQYF. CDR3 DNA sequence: TGCGCCAGCAGCTTGACCCGACAGGGGGTAGAAGAGACCCAGTACTTC.

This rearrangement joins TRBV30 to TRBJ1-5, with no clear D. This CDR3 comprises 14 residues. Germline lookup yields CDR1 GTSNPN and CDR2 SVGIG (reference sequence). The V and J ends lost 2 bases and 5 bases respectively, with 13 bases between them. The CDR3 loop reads CAWSLAFNDQPQHF. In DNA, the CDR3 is TGTGCCTGGAGTCTCGCCTTTAACGATCAGCCCCAGCATTTT.

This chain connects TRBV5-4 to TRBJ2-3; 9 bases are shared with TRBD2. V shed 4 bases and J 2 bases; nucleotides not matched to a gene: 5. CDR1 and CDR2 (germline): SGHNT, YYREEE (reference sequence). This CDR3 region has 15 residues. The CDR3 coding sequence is TGTGCCAGCAGCATCGGACTAGCGAACACAGATACGCAGTATTTT. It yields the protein CASSIGLANTDTQYF.

As DNA, the CDR3 is TGCAGCGTTACGCCGGTGGGGGGGCGCCGTTGGGAGACCCAGTACTTC. Translating it yields CSVTPVGGRRWETQYF. The genes are TRBV29-1 and TRBJ2-5, with TRBD2 as a possible D gene (7 bases). Germline values: CDR1 SQVTM, CDR2 ANQGSEA. The V and J ends lost 5 bases and 5 bases respectively, with 24 bases between them. The CDR3 totals 16 residues.

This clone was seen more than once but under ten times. This CDR3 is CASSHIQDRGNNQPQHF. The CDR3 DNA is TGCGCCAGCAGTCATATCCAAGACAGGGGGAACAATCAGCCCCAGCATTTT. The chain combines TRBV23-1 with TRBJ1-5; 9 nucleotides line up with TRBD1. TRBV23-1 has ORF status, its function being uncertain. The trim removed 3 bases at V and 3 bases at J, leaving 9 bases unmatched. This CDR3 is 17 amino acids long.

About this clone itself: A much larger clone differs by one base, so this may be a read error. The CDR3 DNA sequence: TGTGCCAGCAGCTCCTCGGACAGGGGTTCCACTGAAGCTTTCTTT. Its protein product is CASSSSDRGSTEAFF. The chain has TRBV5-4 and TRBJ1-1; 9 bases fit TRBD1. Germline loops: CDR1 SGHNT, CDR2 YYREEE (reference sequence). The CDR3 contains 15 residues. With 3 bases clipped from V and 4 bases from J, the junction kept 7 bases outside the gene matches.

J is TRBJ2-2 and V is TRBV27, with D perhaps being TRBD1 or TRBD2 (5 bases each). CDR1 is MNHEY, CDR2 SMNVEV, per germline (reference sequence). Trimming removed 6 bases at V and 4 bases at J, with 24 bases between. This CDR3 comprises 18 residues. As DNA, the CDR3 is TGTGCCAGCAGAGCCGGGGCAGGTCGGGGTTCGGTCACCGGGGAGCTGTTTTTT. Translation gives CASRAGAGRGSVTGELFF.

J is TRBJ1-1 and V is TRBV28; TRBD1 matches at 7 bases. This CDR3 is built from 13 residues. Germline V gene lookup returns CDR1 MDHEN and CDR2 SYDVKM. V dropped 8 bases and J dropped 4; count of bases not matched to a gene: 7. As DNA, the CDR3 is TGTGCCAGCTCGACAGGGTGGGTCACTGAAGCTTTCTTT. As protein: CASSTGWVTEAFF.

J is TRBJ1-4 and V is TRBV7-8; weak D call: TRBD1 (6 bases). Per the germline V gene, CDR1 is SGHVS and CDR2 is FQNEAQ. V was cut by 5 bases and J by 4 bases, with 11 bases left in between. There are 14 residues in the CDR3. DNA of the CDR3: TGTGCCAGCAGCCACCGGGACATTAATGAAAAACTGTTTTTT. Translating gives CASSHRDINEKLFF.

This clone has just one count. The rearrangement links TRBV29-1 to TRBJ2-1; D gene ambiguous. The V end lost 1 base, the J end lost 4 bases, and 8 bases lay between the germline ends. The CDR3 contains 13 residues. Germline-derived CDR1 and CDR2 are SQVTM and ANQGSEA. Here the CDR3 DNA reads TGCAGCGTTGAAGGGACCGCTTACAATGAGCAGTTCTTC. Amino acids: CSVEGTAYNEQFF.

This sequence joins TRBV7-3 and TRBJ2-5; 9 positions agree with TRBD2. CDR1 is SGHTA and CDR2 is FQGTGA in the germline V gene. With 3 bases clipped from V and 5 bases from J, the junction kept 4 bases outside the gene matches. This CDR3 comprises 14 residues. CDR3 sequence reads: CASSFSGGAETQYF. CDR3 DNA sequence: TGTGCCAGCAGCTTTAGCGGGGGTGCGGAGACCCAGTACTTC.